The source of this T cell receptor (beta chain) is a study of glioma-infiltrating T cells after dendritic cell vaccination. Background on the study: Autologous tumor lysate-pulsed dendritic cell vaccination was given between the early 2000s and the early 2010s. Dendritic cells derived from monocytes and pulsed with autologous tumor lysate formed the vaccine.

Concerning this clone: Its specificity is not known.

General study results and limits: TCR clonality showed no direct relationship with survival.

Primers: 60 V beta forward and 13 J beta reverse. The method was immunoSEQ multiplex PCR; TCRdb's version includes in-frame clones alone and lacks a portion of them. The sample has roughly 90,000 clones; under 90% are singletons. The V and J ends lost 4 bases and 4 bases, in that order; junction bases with no gene match: 3. Per germline, CDR1 SGDLS and CDR2 YYNGEE. This CDR3 contains 14 residues. The TCR was taken from a human donor with glioblastoma. Sequencing was performed on blood, taken before dendritic cell vaccination. The chain combines TRBV9 with TRBJ2-3; 10 positions agree with TRBD1. The CDR3 spells CASSKTGGADTQYF. DNA for the CDR3: TGTGCCAGCAGCAAGACAGGGGGCGCAGATACGCAGTATTTT.